This TCR beta chain was sequenced for a study of blood T cells in healthy people across ages. This clonotype was picked up a small number of times. A second about 7 to 11 cycle PCR used barcoded and J-beta primers. TCRdb independently ran MiXCR on the 5' RACE reads; one entry per CDR3 protein. The sample holds 950,000 to 1,200,000 distinct CDR3 sequences, less than 45% seen once. Trimming at V came to 6 bases and at J to 6 bases, leaving 8 bases not matched to a gene. The CDR3 covers 14 residues. The chain has TRBV12-3 or TRBV12-4 and TRBJ1-1, with TRBD1 identical over 9 bases. Sequenced input: blood. This TCR came from a man aged 18 to 35 in good health. The CDR3 loop is CASSPTGGAAEAFF. Written as DNA, the CDR3 is TGTGCCAGCAGCCCAACAGGGGGCGCAGCTGAAGCTTTCTTT.